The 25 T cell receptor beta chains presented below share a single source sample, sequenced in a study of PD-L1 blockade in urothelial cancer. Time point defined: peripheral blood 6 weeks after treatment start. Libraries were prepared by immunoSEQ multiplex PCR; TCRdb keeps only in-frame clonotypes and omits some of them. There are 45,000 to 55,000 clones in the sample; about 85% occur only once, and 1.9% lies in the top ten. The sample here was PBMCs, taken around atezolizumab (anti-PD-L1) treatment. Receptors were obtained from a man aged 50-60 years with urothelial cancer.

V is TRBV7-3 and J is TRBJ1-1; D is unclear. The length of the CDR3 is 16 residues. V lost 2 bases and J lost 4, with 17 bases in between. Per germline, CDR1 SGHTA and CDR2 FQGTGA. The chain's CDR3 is CASSLSPPSTGTEAFF. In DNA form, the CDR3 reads TGTGCCAGCAGCTTATCACCCCCGAGTACGGGCACTGAAGCTTTCTTT.

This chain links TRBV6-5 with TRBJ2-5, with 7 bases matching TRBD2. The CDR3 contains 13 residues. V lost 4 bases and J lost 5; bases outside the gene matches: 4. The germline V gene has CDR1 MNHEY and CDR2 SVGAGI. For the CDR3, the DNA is TGTGCCAGCAGTTGGGGGGGTGTGGAGACCCAGTACTTC. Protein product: CASSWGGVETQYF.

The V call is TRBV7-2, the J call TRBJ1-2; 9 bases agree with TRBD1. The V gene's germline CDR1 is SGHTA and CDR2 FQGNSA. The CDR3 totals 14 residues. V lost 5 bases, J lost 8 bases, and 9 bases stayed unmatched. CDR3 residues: CASSRPGQGGGYTF. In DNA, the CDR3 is TGTGCCAGCAGCCGTCCGGGACAGGGAGGCGGCTACACCTTC. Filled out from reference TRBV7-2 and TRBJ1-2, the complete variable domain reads GAGVSQSPSNKVTEKGKDVELRCDPISGHTALYWYRQSLGQGLEFLIYFQGNSAPDKSGLPSDRFSAERTGGSVSTLTIQRTQQEDSAVYLCASSRPGQGGGYTFGSGTRLTVV.

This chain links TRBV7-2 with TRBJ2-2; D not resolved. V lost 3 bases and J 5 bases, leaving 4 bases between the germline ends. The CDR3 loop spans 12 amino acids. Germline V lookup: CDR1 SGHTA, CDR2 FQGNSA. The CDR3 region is CASSFGTGELFF. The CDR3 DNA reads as TGTGCCAGCAGCTTCGGTACCGGGGAGCTGTTTTTT.

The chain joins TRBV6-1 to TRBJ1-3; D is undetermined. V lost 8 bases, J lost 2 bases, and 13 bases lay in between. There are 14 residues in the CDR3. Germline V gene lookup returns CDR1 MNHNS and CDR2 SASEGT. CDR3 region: CASAGSRAGNTIYF. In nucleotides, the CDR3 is TGTGCCAGCGCCGGATCGAGGGCTGGAAACACCATATATTTT.

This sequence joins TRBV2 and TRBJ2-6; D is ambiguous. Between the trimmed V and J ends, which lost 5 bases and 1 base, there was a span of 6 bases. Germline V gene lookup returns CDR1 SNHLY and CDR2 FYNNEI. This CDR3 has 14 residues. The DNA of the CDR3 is TGTGCCAGCAGTCAGATGTCTGGGGCCAACGTCCTGACTTTC. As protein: CASSQMSGANVLTF.

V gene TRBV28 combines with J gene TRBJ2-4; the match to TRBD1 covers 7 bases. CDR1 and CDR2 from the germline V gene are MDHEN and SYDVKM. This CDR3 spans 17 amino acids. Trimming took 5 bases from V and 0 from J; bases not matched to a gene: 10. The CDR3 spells CASSGRGQLIAKNIQYF. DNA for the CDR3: TGTGCCAGCAGTGGCCGGGGACAGCTGATAGCCAAAAACATTCAGTACTTC.

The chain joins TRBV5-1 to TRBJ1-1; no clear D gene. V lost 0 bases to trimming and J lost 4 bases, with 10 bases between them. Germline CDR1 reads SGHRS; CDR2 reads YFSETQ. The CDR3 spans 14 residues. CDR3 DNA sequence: TGCGCCAGCAGCTTGGGTCGGGGAAGCACTGAAGCTTTCTTT. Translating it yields CASSLGRGSTEAFF.

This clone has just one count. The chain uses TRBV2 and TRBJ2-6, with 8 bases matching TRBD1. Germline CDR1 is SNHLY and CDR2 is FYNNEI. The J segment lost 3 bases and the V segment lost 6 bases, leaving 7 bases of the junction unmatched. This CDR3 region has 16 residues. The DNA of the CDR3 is TGTGCCAGCAGCGGGACAGGACGGCGTGGGGCCAACGTCCTGACTTTC. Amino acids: CASSGTGRRGANVLTF. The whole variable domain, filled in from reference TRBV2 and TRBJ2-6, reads EPEVTQTPSHQVTQMGQEVILRCVPISNHLYFYWYRQILGQKVEFLVSFYNNEISEKSEIFDDQFSVERPDGSNFTLKIRSTKLEDSAMYFCASSGTGRRGANVLTFGAGSRLTVL.

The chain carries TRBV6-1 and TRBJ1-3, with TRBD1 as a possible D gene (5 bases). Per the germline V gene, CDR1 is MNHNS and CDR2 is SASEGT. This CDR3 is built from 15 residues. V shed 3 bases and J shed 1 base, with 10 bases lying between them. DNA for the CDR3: TGTGCCAGCAGTGACCAGGGTCTATCTGGAAACACCATATATTTT. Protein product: CASSDQGLSGNTIYF.

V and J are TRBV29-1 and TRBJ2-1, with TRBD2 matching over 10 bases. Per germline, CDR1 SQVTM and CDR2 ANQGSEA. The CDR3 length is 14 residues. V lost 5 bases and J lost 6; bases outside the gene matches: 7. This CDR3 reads CSVKLAGGGNEQFF. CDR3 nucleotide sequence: TGCAGCGTTAAATTAGCGGGAGGTGGCAATGAGCAGTTCTTC.

CDR3 nucleotides: TGTGCCAGCAGCGTGACGGACTCTTCAAACACTGAAGCTTTCTTT. Translated: CASSVTDSSNTEAFF. V and J are TRBV9 and TRBJ1-1; D uncertain. Germline assignment: CDR1 SGDLS and CDR2 YYNGEE. V was shortened by 2 bases and J by 2 bases, with 13 bases between the two germline ends. CDR3 length equals 15 residues.

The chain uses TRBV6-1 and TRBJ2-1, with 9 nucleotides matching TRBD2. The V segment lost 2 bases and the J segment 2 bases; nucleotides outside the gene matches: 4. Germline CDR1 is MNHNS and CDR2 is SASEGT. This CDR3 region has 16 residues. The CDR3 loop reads CASSESPSGAYNEQFF. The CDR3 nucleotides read TGTGCCAGCAGTGAATCCCCTAGCGGGGCCTACAATGAGCAGTTCTTC.

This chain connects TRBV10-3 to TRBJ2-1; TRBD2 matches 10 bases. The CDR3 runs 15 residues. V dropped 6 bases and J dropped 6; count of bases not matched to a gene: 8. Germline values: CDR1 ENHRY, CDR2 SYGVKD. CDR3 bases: TGTGCCATCAGCGACCGGACTAGCGGTTCCAATGAGCAGTTCTTC. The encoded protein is CAISDRTSGSNEQFF.

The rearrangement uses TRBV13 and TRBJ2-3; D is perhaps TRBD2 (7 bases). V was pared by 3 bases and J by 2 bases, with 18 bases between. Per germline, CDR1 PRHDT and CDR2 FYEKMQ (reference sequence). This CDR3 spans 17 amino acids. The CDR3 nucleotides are TGTGCCAGCAGCTTCTTTGCGGGGGCGCTGGTCACAGATACGCAGTATTTT. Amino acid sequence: CASSFFAGALVTDTQYF.

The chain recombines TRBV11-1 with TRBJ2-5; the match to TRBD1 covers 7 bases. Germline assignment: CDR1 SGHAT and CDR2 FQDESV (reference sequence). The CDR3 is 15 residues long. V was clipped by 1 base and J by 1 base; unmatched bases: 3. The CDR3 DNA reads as TGTGCCAGCAGCTTAGGGGACAGCGGCCAAGAGACCCAGTACTTC. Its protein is CASSLGDSGQETQYF.

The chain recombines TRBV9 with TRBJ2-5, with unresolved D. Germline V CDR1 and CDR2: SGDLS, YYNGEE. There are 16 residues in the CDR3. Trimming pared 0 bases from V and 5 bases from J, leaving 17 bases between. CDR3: CASSVEDAVGIETQYF. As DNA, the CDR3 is TGTGCCAGCAGCGTAGAAGACGCGGTCGGTATCGAGACCCAGTACTTC.

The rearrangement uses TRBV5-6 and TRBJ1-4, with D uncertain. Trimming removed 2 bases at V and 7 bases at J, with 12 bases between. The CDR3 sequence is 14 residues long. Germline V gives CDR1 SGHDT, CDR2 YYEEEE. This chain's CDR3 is CASSFRVLGEKLFF. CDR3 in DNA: TGTGCCAGCAGCTTTCGGGTTCTGGGTGAAAAACTGTTTTTT.

CDR3 sequence: CASLVAGSTDTQYF. CDR3 in DNA: TGTGCCAGCCTGGTGGCGGGTAGCACAGATACGCAGTATTTT. V is TRBV2 and J is TRBJ2-3, with D perhaps TRBD2 (5 bases). CDR1 is SNHLY and CDR2 is FYNNEI in the germline V gene. There are 14 residues in the CDR3. V gave up 8 bases and J gave up 0 bases, with 12 bases separating them.

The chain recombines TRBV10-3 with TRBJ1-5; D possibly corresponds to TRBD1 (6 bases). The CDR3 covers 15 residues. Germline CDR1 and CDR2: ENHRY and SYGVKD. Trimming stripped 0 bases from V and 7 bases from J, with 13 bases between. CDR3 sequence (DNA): TGTGCCATCAGTGAGTCATACAGGGTTGAACAGCCCCAGCATTTT. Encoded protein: CAISESYRVEQPQHF.

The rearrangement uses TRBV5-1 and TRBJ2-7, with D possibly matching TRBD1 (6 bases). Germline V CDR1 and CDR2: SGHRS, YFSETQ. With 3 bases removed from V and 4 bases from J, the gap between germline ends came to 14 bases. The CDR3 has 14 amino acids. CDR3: CASSSQGIGYEQYF. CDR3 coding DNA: TGCGCCAGCAGCTCACAGGGAATTGGTTACGAGCAGTACTTC.

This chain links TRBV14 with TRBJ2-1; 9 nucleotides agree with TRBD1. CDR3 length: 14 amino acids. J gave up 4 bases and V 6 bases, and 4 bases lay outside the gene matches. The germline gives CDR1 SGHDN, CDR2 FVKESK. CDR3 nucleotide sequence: TGTGCCAGCAGTCGACAGGGGGTTTACAATGAGCAGTTCTTC. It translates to CASSRQGVYNEQFF.

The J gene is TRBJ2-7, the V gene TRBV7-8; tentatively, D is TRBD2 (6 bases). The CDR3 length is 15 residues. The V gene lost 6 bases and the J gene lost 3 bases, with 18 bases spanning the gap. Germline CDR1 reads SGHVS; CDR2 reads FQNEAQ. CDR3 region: CASSYRDGGIYEQYF. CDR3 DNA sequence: TGTGCCAGCAGTTACCGGGACGGAGGGATCTACGAGCAGTACTTC. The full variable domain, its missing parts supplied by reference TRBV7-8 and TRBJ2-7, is GAGVSQSPRYKVAKRGQDVALRCDPISGHVSLFWYQQALGQGPEFLTYFQNEAQLDKSGLPSDRFFAERPEGSVSTLKIQRTQQEDSAVYLCASSYRDGGIYEQYFGPGTRLTVT.

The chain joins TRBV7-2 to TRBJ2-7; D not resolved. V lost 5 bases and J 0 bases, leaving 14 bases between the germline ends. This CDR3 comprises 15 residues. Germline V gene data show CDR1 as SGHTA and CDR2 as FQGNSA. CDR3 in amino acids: CASSQRQGHSYEQYF. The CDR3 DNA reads TGTGCCAGCAGCCAACGACAAGGCCACTCCTACGAGCAGTACTTC.

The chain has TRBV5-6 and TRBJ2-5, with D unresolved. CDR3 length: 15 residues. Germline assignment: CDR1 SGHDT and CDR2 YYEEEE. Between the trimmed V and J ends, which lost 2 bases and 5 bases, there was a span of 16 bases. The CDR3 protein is CASSFSGLRRETQYF. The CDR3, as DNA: TGTGCCAGCAGCTTCTCAGGCCTAAGAAGGGAGACCCAGTACTTC.